Following are 5 T cell receptor beta chains from one sample sequenced in a study of blood T cell repertoires in COVID-19. Profiled with immunoSEQ multiplex PCR; TCRdb holds only in-frame clones, not every one. Here the sample spans about 200,000 clones, about three quarters being singletons. Sample: peripheral blood. All receptors derive from a woman aged 80 or older with active or convalescent COVID-19.

The V and J genes are TRBV6-6 and TRBJ2-5; weak D call: TRBD2 (5 bases). The CDR3 runs 12 residues. Deletions cut 5 bases from V and 9 bases from J, with 13 bases between. Germline CDR1 reads MNHNY; CDR2 reads SVGAGI (reference sequence). CDR3 residues: CASSTPDGAQYF. CDR3 coding DNA: TGTGCCAGCAGTACCCCGGACGGGGCCCAGTACTTC.

The rearrangement links TRBV6-2 or TRBV6-3 to TRBJ2-5; maybe TRBD1 (7 bases). Germline CDR1 reads MNHEY; CDR2 reads SVGEGT. V was clipped by 5 bases and J by 4 bases, with 14 bases between them. CDR3 length equals 14 residues. CDR3 amino acids: CASSPRQGGETQYF. CDR3 in DNA: TGTGCCAGCAGTCCCCGGCAGGGGGGAGAGACCCAGTACTTC.

The V call is TRBV28, the J call TRBJ1-5, with D possibly TRBD1 on 5 matching bases. The CDR3 is 15 residues long. Trimming cost V 7 bases and J 5 bases, with 18 bases left between them. Germline V CDR1 and CDR2: MDHEN, SYDVKM. For the CDR3, the DNA is TGTGCCAGCACCTGGCCAGGGCGGCAGGATCAGCCCCAGCATTTT. Its protein product is CASTWPGRQDQPQHF.

In nucleotides, the CDR3 is TGTGCCAGCAGTGAAGCTACAGATGCCACTGAAGCTTTCTTT. Translation gives CASSEATDATEAFF. The genes are TRBV6-1 and TRBJ1-1, with D hard to call. V was cut by 0 bases and J by 4 bases, with 9 bases left in between. The CDR3 runs to 14 residues. CDR1 is MNHNS and CDR2 is SASEGT in the germline V gene.

This rearrangement joins TRBV18 to TRBJ1-1; TRBD1 matches 7 bases. In germline, CDR1 is KGHSH, CDR2 LQKENI. This CDR3 has 16 amino acids. V shed 2 bases and J 1 base; nucleotides not matched to a gene: 7. CDR3 nucleotide sequence: TGTGCCAGCTCACCAACGGGACAGAGAAAGAACACTGAAGCTTTCTTT. Translating gives CASSPTGQRKNTEAFF.